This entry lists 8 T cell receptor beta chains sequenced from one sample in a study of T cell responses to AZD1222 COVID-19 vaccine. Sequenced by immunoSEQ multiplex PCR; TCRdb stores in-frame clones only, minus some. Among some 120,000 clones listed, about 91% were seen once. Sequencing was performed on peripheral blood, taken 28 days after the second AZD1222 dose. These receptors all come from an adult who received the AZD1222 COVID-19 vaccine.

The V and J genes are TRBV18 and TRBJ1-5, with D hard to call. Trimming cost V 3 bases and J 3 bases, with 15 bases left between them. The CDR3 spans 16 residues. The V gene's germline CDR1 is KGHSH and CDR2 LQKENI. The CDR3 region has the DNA TGTGCCAGCTCACCTTACGAGGCGGGTTCCAATCAGCCCCAGCATTTT. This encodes CASSPYEAGSNQPQHF.

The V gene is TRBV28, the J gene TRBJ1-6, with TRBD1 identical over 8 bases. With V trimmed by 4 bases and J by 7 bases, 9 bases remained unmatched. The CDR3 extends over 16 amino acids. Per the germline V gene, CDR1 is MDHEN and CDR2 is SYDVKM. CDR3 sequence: CASSSPTGEGNSPLHF. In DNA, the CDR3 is TGTGCCAGCAGTTCCCCGACAGGGGAGGGAAATTCACCCCTCCACTTT.

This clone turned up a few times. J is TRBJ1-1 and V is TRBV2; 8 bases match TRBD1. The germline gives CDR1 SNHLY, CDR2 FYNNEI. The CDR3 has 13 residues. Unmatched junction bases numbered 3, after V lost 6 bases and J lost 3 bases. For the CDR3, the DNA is TGTGCCAGCAGGCAGACAGGGGACACTGAAGCTTTCTTT. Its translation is CASRQTGDTEAFF.

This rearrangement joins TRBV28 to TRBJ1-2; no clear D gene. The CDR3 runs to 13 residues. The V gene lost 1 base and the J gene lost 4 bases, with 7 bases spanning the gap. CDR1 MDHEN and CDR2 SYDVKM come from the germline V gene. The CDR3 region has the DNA TGTGCCAGCAGTTTATCAGGCCCCTATGGCTACACCTTC. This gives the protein CASSLSGPYGYTF.

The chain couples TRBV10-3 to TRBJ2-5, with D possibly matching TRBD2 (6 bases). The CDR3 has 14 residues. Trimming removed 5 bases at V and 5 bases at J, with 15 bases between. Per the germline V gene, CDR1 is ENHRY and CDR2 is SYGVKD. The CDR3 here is CAISRDSGWETQYF. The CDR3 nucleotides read TGTGCCATCAGTCGGGACTCTGGGTGGGAGACCCAGTACTTC.

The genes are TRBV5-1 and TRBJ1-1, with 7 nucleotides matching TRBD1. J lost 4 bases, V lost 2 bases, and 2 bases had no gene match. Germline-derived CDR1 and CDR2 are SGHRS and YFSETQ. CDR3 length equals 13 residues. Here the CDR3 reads CASSLSGGTEAFF. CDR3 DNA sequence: TGCGCCAGCAGCTTATCAGGGGGCACTGAAGCTTTCTTT.

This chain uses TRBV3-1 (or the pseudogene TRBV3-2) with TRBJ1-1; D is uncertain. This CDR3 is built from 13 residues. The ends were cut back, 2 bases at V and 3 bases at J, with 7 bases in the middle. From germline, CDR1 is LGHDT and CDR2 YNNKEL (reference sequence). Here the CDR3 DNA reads TGTGCCAGCAGCCAATCCCGAGACACTGAAGCTTTCTTT. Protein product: CASSQSRDTEAFF.

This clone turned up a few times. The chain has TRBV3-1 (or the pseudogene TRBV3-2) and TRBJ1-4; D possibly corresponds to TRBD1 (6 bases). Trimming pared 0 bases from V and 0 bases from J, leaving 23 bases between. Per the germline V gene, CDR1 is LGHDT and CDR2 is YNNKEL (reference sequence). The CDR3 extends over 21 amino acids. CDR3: CASSQELWQRGHDTTNEKLFF. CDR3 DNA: TGTGCCAGCAGCCAAGAATTGTGGCAGAGGGGACACGATACAACTAATGAAAAACTGTTTTTT.